What follows are 4 T cell receptor beta chains derived from one specimen sequenced in a study of radiation and T cells in renal cell carcinoma. The protocol was immunoSEQ multiplex PCR, while the TCRdb copy is restricted to in-frame clones and leaves out a portion. The sample lists more than 75,000 clones; about 86% were seen once. Time point: blood 2 weeks post-SBRT. Documented treatment: 15 Gy SBRT to primary tumor, nephrectomy 4 weeks later. The specimen comprised blood, sampled from a patient whose treatment included radiotherapy and nephrectomy. The receptors stem from a woman between 45 and 65 years old with renal cell carcinoma.

The J gene is TRBJ1-1, the V gene TRBV9; maybe TRBD1 (5 bases). The CDR3 consists of 14 residues. Germline values: CDR1 SGDLS, CDR2 YYNGEE. V was clipped by 0 bases and J by 2 bases, with 8 bases between them. The CDR3 sequence: CASSVGWTNTEAFF. The CDR3 DNA is TGTGCCAGCAGCGTAGGATGGACAAACACTGAAGCTTTCTTT.

This chain connects TRBV19 to TRBJ2-1; tentative D call: TRBD2 (5 bases). Trimming shortened V by 7 bases and J by 8 bases, and 24 bases separated the two germline ends. The CDR3 runs to 16 residues. Germline assignment: CDR1 LNHDA and CDR2 SQIVND (reference sequence). The CDR3 sequence is CASMDEMGRAEDEQFF. The CDR3 DNA reads as TGTGCCAGTATGGACGAGATGGGCCGGGCGGAGGATGAGCAGTTCTTC.

The V and J genes are TRBV10-3 and TRBJ2-5, with 8 nucleotides matching TRBD1. Unmatched junction bases numbered 2, after V lost 6 bases and J lost 2 bases. The CDR3 has 13 amino acids. The germline V gene encodes CDR1 ENHRY and CDR2 SYGVKD. The CDR3 DNA follows: TGTGCCATCAGGGACAGGGTTCAAGAGACCCAGTACTTC. Encoded protein: CAIRDRVQETQYF.

The V and J genes are TRBV7-2 and TRBJ2-1, with D perhaps TRBD2 (6 bases). This CDR3 has 15 amino acids. The V gene's germline CDR1 is SGHTA and CDR2 FQGNSA. Trimming stripped 1 base from V and 4 bases from J, with 11 bases between. The CDR3 loop is CASSLVAGSYNEQFF. The CDR3 nucleotides read TGTGCCAGCAGCTTAGTGGCGGGGAGTTACAATGAGCAGTTCTTC.